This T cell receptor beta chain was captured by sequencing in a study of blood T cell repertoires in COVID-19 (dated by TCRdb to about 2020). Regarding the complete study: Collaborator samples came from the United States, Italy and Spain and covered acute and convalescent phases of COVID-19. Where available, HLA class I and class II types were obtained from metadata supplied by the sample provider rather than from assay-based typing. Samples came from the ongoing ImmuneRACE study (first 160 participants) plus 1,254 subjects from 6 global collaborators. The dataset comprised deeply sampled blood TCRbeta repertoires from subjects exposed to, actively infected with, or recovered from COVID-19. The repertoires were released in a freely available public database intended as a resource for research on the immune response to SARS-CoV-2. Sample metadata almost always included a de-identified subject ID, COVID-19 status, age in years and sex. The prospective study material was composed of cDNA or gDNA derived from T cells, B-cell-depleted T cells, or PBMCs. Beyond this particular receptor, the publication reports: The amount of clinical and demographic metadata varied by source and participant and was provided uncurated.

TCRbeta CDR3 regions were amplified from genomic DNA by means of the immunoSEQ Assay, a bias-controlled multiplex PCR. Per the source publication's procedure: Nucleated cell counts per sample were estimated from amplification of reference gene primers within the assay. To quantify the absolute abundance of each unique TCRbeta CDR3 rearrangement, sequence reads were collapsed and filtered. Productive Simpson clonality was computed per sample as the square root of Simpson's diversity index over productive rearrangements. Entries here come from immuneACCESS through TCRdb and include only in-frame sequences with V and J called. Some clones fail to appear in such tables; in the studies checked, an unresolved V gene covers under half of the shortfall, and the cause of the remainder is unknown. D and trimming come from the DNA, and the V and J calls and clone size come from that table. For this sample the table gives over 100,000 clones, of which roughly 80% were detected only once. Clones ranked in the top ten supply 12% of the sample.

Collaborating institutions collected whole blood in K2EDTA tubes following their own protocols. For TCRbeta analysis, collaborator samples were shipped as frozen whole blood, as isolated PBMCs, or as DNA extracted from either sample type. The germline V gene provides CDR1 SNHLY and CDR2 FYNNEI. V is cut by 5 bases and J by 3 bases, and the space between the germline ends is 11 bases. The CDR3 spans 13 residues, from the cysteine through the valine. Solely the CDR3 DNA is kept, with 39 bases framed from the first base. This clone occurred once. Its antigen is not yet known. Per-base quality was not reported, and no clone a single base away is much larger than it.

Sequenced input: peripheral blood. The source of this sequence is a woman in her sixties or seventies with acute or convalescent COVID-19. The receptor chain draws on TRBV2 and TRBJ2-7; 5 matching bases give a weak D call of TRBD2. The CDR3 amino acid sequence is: CASSLGLLYEQYV. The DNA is TGTGCCAGCAGTCTAGGACTTCTCTACGAGCAGTACGTC.